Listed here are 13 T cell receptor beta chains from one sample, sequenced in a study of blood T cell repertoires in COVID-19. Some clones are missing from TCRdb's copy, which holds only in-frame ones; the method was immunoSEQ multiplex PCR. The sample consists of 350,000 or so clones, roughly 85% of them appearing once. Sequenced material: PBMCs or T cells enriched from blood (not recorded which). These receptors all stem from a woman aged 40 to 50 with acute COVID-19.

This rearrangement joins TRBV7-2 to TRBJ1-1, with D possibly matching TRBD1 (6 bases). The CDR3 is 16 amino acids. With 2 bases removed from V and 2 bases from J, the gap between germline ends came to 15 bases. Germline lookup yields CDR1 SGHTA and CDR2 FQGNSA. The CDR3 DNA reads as TGTGCCAGCAGCTTATCGCAGGGGTCCTTAAACACTGAAGCTTTCTTT. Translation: CASSLSQGSLNTEAFF.

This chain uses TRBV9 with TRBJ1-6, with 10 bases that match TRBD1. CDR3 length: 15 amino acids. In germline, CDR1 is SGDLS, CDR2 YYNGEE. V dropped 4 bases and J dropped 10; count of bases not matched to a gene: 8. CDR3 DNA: TGTGCCAGCAGCTCTAGGGGGACAGGGGAATCACCCCTCCACTTT. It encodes CASSSRGTGESPLHF.

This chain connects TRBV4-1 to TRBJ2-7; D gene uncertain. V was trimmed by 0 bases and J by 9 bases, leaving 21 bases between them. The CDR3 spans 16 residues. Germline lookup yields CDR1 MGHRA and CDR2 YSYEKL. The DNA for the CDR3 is TGCGCCAGCAGCCAAGATCTGTCGGGTGTTATTGCCGGGCAGTACTTC. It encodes CASSQDLSGVIAGQYF.

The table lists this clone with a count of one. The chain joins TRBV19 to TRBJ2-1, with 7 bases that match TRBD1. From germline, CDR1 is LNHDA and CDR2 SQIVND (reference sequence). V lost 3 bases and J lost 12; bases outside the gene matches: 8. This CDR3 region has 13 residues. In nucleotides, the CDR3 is TGTGCCAGTAGTATTTTCGGGACAGCCGGGCAGTTCTTC. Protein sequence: CASSIFGTAGQFF.

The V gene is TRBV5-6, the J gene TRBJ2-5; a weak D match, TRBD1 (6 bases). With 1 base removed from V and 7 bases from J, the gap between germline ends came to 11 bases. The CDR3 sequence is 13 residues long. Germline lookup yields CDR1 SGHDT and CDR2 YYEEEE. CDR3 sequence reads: CASSLILGGTQYF. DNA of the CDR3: TGTGCCAGCAGCTTGATCTTAGGGGGGACCCAGTACTTC.

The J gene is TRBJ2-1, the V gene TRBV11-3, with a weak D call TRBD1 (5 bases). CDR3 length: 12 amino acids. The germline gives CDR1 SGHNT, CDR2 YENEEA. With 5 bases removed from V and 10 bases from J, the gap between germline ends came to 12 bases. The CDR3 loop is CASSQDRGEQFF. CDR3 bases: TGTGCCAGCAGCCAAGACAGAGGAGAGCAGTTCTTC.

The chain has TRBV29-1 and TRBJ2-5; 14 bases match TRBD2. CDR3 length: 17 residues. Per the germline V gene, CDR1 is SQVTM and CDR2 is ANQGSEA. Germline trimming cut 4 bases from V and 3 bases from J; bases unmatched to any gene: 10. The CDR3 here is CSVVLTSGRGLEETQYF. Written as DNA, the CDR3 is TGCAGCGTTGTATTGACTAGCGGGAGGGGTTTGGAAGAGACCCAGTACTTC.

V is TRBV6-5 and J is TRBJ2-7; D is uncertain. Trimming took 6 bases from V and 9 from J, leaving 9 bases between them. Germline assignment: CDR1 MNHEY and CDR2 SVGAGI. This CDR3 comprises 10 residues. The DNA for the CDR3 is TGTGCCAGCAGAGCGTGGATGCAGTACTTC. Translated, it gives CASRAWMQYF.

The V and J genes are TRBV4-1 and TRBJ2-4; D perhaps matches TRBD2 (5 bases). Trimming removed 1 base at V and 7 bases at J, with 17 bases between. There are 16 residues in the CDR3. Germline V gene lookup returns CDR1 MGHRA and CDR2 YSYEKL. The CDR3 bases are TGCGCCAGCAGCCAAGGCGTAGGTAGCGCCGGGAACATTCAGTACTTC. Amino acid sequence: CASSQGVGSAGNIQYF.

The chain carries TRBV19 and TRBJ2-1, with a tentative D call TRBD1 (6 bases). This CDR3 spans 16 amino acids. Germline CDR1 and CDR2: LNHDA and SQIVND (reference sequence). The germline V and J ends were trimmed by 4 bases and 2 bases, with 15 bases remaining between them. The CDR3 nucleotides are TGTGCCAGTAGTAGGTATCAGGGGATCGCCTACAATGAGCAGTTCTTC. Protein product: CASSRYQGIAYNEQFF.

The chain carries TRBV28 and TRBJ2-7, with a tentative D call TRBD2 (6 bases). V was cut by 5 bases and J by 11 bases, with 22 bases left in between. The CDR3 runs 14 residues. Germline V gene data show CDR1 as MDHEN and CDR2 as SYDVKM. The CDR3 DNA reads TGTGCCAGCAGTAGGGGTCCGAAAGTAGCGGAGGAGTACTTC. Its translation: CASSRGPKVAEEYF.

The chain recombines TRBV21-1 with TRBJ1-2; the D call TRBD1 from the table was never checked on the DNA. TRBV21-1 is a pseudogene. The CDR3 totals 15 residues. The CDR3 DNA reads TGTGCCAGCAGCAAATCGGGCAGGGGCCAGAGTGGCTACACCTTC. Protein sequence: CASSKSGRGQSGYTF.

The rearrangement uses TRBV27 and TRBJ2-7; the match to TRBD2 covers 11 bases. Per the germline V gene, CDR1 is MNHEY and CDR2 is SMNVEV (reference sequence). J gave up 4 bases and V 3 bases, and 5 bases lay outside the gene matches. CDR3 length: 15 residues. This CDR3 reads CASSFTTSGTYEQYF. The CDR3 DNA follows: TGTGCCAGCAGTTTCACGACTAGCGGGACGTACGAGCAGTACTTC.